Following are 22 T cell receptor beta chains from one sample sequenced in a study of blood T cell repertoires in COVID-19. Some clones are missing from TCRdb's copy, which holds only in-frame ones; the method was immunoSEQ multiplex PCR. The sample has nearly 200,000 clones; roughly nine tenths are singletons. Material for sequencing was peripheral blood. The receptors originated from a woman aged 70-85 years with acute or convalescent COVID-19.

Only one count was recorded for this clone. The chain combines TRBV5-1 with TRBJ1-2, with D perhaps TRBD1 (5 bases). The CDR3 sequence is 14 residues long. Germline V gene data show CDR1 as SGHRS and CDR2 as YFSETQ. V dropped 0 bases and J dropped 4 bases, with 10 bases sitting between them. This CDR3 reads CASSLEGDPYGYTF. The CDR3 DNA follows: TGCGCCAGCAGCTTGGAAGGGGATCCCTATGGCTACACCTTC.

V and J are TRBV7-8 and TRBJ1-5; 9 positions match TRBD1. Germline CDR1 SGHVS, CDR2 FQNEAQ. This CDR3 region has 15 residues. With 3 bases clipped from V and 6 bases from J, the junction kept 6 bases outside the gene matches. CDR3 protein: CASSLGQGLSQPQHF. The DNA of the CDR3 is TGTGCCAGCAGCTTGGGACAGGGCCTTAGTCAGCCCCAGCATTTT.

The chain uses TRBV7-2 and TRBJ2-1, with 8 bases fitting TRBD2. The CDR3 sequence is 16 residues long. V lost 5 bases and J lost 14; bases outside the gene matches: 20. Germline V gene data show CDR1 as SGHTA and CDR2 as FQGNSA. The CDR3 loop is CASSPLGGGPAFAKFF. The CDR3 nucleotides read TGTGCCAGCAGCCCACTCGGGGGGGGGCCGGCTTTCGCTAAGTTCTTC. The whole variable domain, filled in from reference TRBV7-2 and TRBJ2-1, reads GAGVSQSPSNKVTEKGKDVELRCDPISGHTALYWYRQSLGQGLEFLIYFQGNSAPDKSGLPSDRFSAERTGGSVSTLTIQRTQQEDSAVYLCASSPLGGGPAFAKFFGPGTRLTVL.

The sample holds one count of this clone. Here the CDR3 DNA reads TGTGCCAGCAGCCCCACCGGGACAGGGTACAATGAGCAGTTCTTC. Translated: CASSPTGTGYNEQFF. This chain links TRBV2 with TRBJ2-1; 9 nucleotides align to TRBD1. Germline-derived CDR1 and CDR2 are SNHLY and FYNNEI. Unmatched junction bases numbered 7, after V lost 6 bases and J lost 4 bases. The CDR3 extends over 15 amino acids.

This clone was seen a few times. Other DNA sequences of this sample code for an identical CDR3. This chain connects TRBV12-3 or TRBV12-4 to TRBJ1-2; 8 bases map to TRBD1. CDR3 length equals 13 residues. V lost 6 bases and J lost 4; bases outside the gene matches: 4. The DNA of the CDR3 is TGTGCCAGCAGCCAGACAGGGGCCTATGGCTACACCTTC. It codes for CASSQTGAYGYTF.

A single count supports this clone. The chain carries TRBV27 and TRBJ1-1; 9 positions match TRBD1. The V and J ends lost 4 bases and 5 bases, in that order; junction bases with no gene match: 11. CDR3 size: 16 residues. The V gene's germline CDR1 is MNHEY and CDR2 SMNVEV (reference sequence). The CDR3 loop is CASSWGLVQGATEAFF. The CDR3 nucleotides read TGTGCCAGCAGTTGGGGGCTAGTACAGGGGGCAACTGAAGCTTTCTTT.

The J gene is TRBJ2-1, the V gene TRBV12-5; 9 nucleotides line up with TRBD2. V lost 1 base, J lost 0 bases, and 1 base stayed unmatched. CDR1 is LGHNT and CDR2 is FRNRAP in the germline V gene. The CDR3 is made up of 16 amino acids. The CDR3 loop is CASGLALAGSYNEQFF. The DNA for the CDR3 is TGTGCTAGTGGTTTGGCACTAGCGGGCTCCTACAATGAGCAGTTCTTC. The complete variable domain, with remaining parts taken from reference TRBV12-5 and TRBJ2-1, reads DARVTQTPRHKVTEMGQEVTMRCQPILGHNTVFWYRQTMMQGLELLAYFRNRAPLDDSGMPKDRFSAEMPDATLATLKIQPSEPRDSAVYFCASGLALAGSYNEQFFGPGTRLTVL.

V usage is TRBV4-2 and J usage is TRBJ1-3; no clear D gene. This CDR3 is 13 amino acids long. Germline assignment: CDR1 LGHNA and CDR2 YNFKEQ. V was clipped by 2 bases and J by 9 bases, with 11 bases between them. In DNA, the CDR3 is TGTGCCAGCAGCCAACTTCCCCCGAGCACCATATATTTT. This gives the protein CASSQLPPSTIYF.

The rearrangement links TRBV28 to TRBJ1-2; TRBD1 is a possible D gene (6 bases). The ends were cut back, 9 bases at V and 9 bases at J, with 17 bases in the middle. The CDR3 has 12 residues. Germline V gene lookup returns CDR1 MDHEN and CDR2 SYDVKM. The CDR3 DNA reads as TGTGCCAGTCTCCTCAGGGGAGTGAGCTACACCTTC. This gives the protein CASLLRGVSYTF.

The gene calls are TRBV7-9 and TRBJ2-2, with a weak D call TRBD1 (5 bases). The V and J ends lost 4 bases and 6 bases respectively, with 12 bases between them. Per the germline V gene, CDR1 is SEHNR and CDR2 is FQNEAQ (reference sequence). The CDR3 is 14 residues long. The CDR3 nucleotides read TGTGCCAGCAGCTCGGCAGGGTTTCCCGGGGAGCTGTTTTTT. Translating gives CASSSAGFPGELFF.

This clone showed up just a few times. CDR3 in DNA: TGTGCCAGTAGTATTCCGAGCCAGCCCCAGCATTTT. Encoded protein: CASSIPSQPQHF. This rearrangement joins TRBV19 to TRBJ1-5, with no clear D. Germline V gives CDR1 LNHDA, CDR2 SQIVND (reference sequence). The ends were cut back, 3 bases at V and 7 bases at J, with 7 bases in the middle. This CDR3 spans 12 amino acids.

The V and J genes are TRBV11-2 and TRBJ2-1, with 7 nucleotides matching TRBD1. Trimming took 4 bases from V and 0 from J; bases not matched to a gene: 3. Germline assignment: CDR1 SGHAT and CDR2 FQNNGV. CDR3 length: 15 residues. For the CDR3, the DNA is TGTGCCAGCAGCTGGAGGACAGGCTCCTACAATGAGCAGTTCTTC. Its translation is CASSWRTGSYNEQFF.

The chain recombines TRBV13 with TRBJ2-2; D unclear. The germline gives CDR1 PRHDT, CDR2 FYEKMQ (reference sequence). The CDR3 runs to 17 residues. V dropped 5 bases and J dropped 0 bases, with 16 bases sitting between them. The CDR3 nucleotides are TGTGCCAGCAGCCCCCGTGTAGCTGTCGCGAACACCGGGGAGCTGTTTTTT. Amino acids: CASSPRVAVANTGELFF.

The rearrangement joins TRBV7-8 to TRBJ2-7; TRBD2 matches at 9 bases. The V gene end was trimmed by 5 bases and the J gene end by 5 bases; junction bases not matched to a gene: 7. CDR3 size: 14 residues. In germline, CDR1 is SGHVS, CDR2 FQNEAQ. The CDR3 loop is CASSPAGGPNEQYF. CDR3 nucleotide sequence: TGTGCCAGCAGCCCCGCGGGAGGGCCAAACGAGCAGTACTTC. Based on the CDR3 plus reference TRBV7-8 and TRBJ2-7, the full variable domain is GAGVSQSPRYKVAKRGQDVALRCDPISGHVSLFWYQQALGQGPEFLTYFQNEAQLDKSGLPSDRFFAERPEGSVSTLKIQRTQQEDSAVYLCASSPAGGPNEQYFGPGTRLTVT.

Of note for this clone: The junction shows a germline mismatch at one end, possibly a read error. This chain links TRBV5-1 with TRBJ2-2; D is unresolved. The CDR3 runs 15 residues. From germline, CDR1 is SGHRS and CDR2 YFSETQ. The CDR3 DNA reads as TGCGCCAGCAGCCCCGCGATAGACAACACCCGGGAGCTGTTTTTT. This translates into CASSPAIDNTRELFF.

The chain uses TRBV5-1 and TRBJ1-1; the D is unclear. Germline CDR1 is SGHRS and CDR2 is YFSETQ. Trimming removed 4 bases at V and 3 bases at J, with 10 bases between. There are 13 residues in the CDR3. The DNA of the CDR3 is TGCGCCAGCAGCCCGACGGGTTACACTGAAGCTTTCTTT. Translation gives CASSPTGYTEAFF.

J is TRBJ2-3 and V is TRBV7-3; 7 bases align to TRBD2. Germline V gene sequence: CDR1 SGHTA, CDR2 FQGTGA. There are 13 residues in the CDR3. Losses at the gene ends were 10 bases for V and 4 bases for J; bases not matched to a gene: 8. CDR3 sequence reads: CATATSRADTQYF. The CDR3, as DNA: TGTGCCACCGCGACTAGCCGCGCAGATACGCAGTATTTT.

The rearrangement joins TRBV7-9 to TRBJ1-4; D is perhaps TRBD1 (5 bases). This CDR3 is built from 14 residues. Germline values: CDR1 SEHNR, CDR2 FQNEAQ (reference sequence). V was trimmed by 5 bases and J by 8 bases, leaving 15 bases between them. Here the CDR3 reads CASSPGGGNEKLFF. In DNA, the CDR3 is TGTGCCAGCAGCCCCGGGGGAGGTAACGAAAAACTGTTTTTT.

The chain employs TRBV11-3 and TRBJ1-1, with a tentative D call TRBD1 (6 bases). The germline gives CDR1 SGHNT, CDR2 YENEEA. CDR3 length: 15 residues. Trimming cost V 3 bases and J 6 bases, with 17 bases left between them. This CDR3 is CASSFLGGLSPEAFF. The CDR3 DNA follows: TGTGCCAGCAGCTTTTTAGGGGGTCTCAGCCCTGAAGCTTTCTTT.

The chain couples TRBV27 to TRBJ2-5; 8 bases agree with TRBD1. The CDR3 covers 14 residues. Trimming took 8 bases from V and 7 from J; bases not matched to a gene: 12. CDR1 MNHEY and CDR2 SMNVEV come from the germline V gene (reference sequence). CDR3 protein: CASRFGVTGGTQYF. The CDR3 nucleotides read TGTGCCAGCCGCTTCGGGGTCACAGGGGGGACCCAGTACTTC.

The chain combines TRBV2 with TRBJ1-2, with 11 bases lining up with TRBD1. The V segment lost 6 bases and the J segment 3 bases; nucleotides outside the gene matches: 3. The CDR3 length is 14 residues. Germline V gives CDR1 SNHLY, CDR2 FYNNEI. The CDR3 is CASSQGQGDYGYTF. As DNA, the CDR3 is TGTGCCAGCAGCCAGGGACAGGGGGACTATGGCTACACCTTC.

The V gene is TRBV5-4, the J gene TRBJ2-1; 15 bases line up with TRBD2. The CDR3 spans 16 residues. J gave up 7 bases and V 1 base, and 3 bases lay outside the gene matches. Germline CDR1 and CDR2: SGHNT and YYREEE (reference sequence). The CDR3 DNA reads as TGTGCCAGCAGCTTGCGGACTAGCGGGGGGGCAAATGAGCAGTTCTTC. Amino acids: CASSLRTSGGANEQFF.